This record looks at one T cell receptor beta chain sequence and its context. The entry originates in a study of T-cell reconstitution after alpha-beta-depleted transplantation in children. Preparation of the TCRbeta library used unique molecular identifiers. TCRdb re-analysed the PCR reads in MiXCR, keeping a single row per CDR3 protein. The sample lists about 980,000 distinct CDR3 sequences; about 29% were seen once. The sequencing used PBMCs, mostly from graft donor cells, collected 360 days after TCRalphabeta/CD19-depleted stem cell transplant. This clonotype was obtained from a boy in the first two years of life who had a stem cell transplant for SCID, so the T cells may come from the graft donor.

CDR3 region: CASSLYWTETSGGEVNEQFF. CDR3 sequence (DNA): TGTGCCAGCAGTCTCTATTGGACGGAAACTAGCGGGGGGGAGGTTAATGAGCAGTTCTTC. This chain joins TRBV2 and TRBJ2-1, with TRBD2 matching 13 bases. V trimming: 5 bases; J trimming: 7 bases; junction bases outside the gene matches: 20. Per the germline V gene, CDR1 is SNHLY and CDR2 is FYNNEI. This CDR3 is 20 amino acids long.